This T cell receptor beta chain was recovered during a study of CD8 T cells in Susac syndrome. Study information: When blood was drawn, the patients with Susac syndrome were therapy-naive, on corticosteroids, or on intravenous immunoglobulin alone. Findings and limits, study-wide: The authors acknowledged that their TCR sequencing and HLA analysis involved a relatively small number of individuals.

This CDR3 contains 14 residues. CDR1 KGHSH and CDR2 LQKENI come from the germline V gene. V was trimmed by 3 bases and J by 1 base, leaving 10 bases between them. A quantity of roughly 0.5 to 1 ug RNA underwent reverse transcription using random hexamers. Coverage of TCR beta CDR3 amplification by immunoSEQ multiplex PCR extended to 54 Vbeta and 13 Jbeta. One entry per CDR3 protein, called by TCRdb with MiXCR from the immunoSEQ multiplex PCR reads. Among roughly 150,000 distinct CDR3 sequences listed, roughly 96% were seen once. Concerning this clonotype itself: Antigen: not known.

This clonotype was obtained from a human donor with Susac syndrome. The sequenced sample consisted of CD4+ T cells from PBMCs. The chain uses TRBV18 and TRBJ2-7; weak D call: TRBD1 (6 bases). CDR3 in DNA: TGTGCCAGCTCACCTGGCAGGGGTTCCTACGAGCAGTACTTC. Amino acids: CASSPGRGSYEQYF.